One and the same sample provided the 19 T cell receptor beta chains below, sequenced in a study of shared clonotypes between healthy human individuals. The assay was immunoSEQ multiplex PCR, and TCRdb's table has in-frame clones only and misses some. Here the sample spans around 2.1 million clones, about 93% being singletons. CD45RO-negative CD8 cells positively selected for CCR7 made up the naive population, which excluded terminally differentiated effector memory CD45RA+ cells. Input material: naive CD8+ T cells from PBMCs. Receptors originate from a man between 18 and 29 years old in good health. Some clones in this sample may be carry-over from other donors' samples.

The CDR3 loop reads CASSQAKGSAYEQYF. Here the CDR3 DNA reads TGTGCCAGCAGCCAAGCTAAGGGGTCCGCCTACGAGCAGTACTTC. The chain carries TRBV4-2 and TRBJ2-7, with D possibly being TRBD1 (5 bases). Looked up from germline, CDR1 is LGHNA and CDR2 is YNFKEQ. Trimming removed 1 base at V and 2 bases at J, with 12 bases between. The CDR3 is 15 residues long.

This sequence joins TRBV10-1 and TRBJ1-5; D call uncertain. This CDR3 has 13 residues. Deletions cut 0 bases from V and 10 bases from J, with 10 bases between. CDR1 is WNHNN and CDR2 is SYGVQD in the germline V gene (reference sequence). CDR3 loop: CASSESTRGPQHF. For the CDR3, the DNA is TGCGCCAGCAGTGAGTCGACTCGGGGACCCCAGCATTTT.

The J gene is TRBJ2-7, the V gene TRBV9; perhaps TRBD1 as D (5 bases). Looked up from germline, CDR1 is SGDLS and CDR2 is YYNGEE. The CDR3 is 13 amino acids. V gave up 6 bases and J gave up 3 bases, with 13 bases separating them. CDR3 DNA sequence: TGTGCCAGCACCCCCCCTGACAGCTACGAGCAGTACTTC. It is translated as CASTPPDSYEQYF.

The chain combines TRBV7-2 with TRBJ2-1, with TRBD2 matching over 11 bases. Germline CDR1 and CDR2: SGHTA and FQGNSA. CDR3 length equals 14 residues. Unmatched junction bases numbered 9, after V lost 4 bases and J lost 13 bases. This CDR3 reads CASSSSSSGRHQFF. CDR3 bases: TGTGCCAGCAGCTCCTCCTCTAGCGGGAGGCATCAGTTCTTC.

The chain combines TRBV6-1 with TRBJ2-1; 8 positions agree with TRBD1. The germline CDR1 and CDR2 sequences are MNHNS and SASEGT. The CDR3 has 14 amino acids. The V and J ends lost 10 bases and 4 bases, in that order; junction bases with no gene match: 9. Here the CDR3 DNA reads TGTGCCACCCCGGACAGGGTCCCTTACAATGAGCAGTTCTTC. The encoded protein is CATPDRVPYNEQFF.

This chain links TRBV7-2 with TRBJ2-1, with D possibly being TRBD2 (5 bases). The CDR3 loop spans 12 amino acids. The ends were cut back, 0 bases at V and 9 bases at J, with 6 bases in the middle. CDR1 and CDR2 (germline): SGHTA, FQGNSA. The CDR3 spells CASSLAAGEQFF. The CDR3 bases are TGTGCCAGCAGCTTAGCGGCGGGTGAGCAGTTCTTC.

Points on this clone: Other DNA sequences in the same sample also yield this CDR3. The chain joins TRBV4-1 to TRBJ2-1; D not certain. V dropped 4 bases and J dropped 2 bases, with 6 bases sitting between them. CDR1 is MGHRA, CDR2 YSYEKL, per germline. The CDR3 runs 13 residues. DNA of the CDR3: TGCGCCAGCAGCCCCCGCACCTACAATGAGCAGTTCTTC. It yields the protein CASSPRTYNEQFF.

J is TRBJ2-1 and V is TRBV9, with 7 nucleotides matching TRBD1. Germline CDR1 reads SGDLS; CDR2 reads YYNGEE. Losses at the gene ends were 3 bases for V and 4 bases for J; bases not matched to a gene: 13. The CDR3 is made up of 17 amino acids. The CDR3 DNA reads as TGTGCCAGCAGCGAGAGGGGGACAGCTTACTTTTACAATGAGCAGTTCTTC. Translation gives CASSERGTAYFYNEQFF.

The rearrangement links TRBV10-2 to TRBJ2-3, with TRBD1 matching over 7 bases. The CDR3 contains 12 residues. Losses at the gene ends were 7 bases for V and 6 bases for J; bases not matched to a gene: 4. The germline gives CDR1 WSHSY, CDR2 SAAADI. The DNA of the CDR3 is TGCGCCAGCACCGAGGGGGCGGATACGCAGTATTTT. This codes for CASTEGADTQYF.

The J gene is TRBJ2-5, the V gene TRBV11-3; D unresolved. The length of the CDR3 is 16 residues. Per germline, CDR1 SGHNT and CDR2 YENEEA. The ends were cut back, 0 bases at V and 1 base at J, with 12 bases in the middle. This CDR3 is CASSLDDRHFQETQYF. CDR3 sequence (DNA): TGTGCCAGCAGCTTAGATGACCGACACTTCCAAGAGACCCAGTACTTC.

This rearrangement joins TRBV27 to TRBJ2-5; the D gene is possibly TRBD1 (6 bases). Germline CDR1 reads MNHEY; CDR2 reads SMNVEV (reference sequence). The CDR3 is 15 amino acids. V lost 8 bases to trimming and J lost 5 bases, with 21 bases between them. The CDR3 nucleotides are TGTGCCAGCCGCCCTCCGGGGACACCCCGGGAGACCCAGTACTTC. Amino acids: CASRPPGTPRETQYF.

This chain connects TRBV11-2 to TRBJ2-5; a possible D gene is TRBD1 (5 bases). The J call may not be correct, given that the DNA end is closer to TRBJ2-7. CDR1 is SGHAT and CDR2 is FQNNGV in the germline V gene. The CDR3 length is 14 residues. The CDR3: CASSTRTYTYEQYF. CDR3 nucleotide sequence: TGTGCCAGCAGCACTCGGACATACACCTACGAGCAGTACTTC.

The CDR3 coding sequence is TGTGCCAGCCCCGGGCTGTTCTCTGGAAACACCATATATTTT. Encoded protein: CASPGLFSGNTIYF. The rearrangement links TRBV6-1 to TRBJ1-3; D is uncertain. Germline V gene lookup returns CDR1 MNHNS and CDR2 SASEGT. The V end was cut by 8 bases, the J end by 0 bases, with 11 bases between. This CDR3 is built from 14 residues.

DNA of the CDR3: TGTGCCAGCAGACTACGTGGGGTTAGCGGGAGGGCCAGTGAGCAGTTCTTC. As protein: CASRLRGVSGRASEQFF. V and J are TRBV2 and TRBJ2-1, with 11 bases that match TRBD2. With V trimmed by 6 bases and J by 9 bases, 16 bases remained unmatched. Germline CDR1 reads SNHLY; CDR2 reads FYNNEI. This CDR3 region has 17 residues.

The chain couples TRBV7-9 to TRBJ2-3; D is unclear. The CDR3 extends over 15 amino acids. CDR1 and CDR2 from the germline V gene are SEHNR and FQNEAQ (reference sequence). Deletions cut 4 bases from V and 2 bases from J, with 13 bases between. The DNA for the CDR3 is TGTGCCAGCAGCTCTAAAGGATACCACACAGATACGCAGTATTTT. This encodes CASSSKGYHTDTQYF.

The CDR3 region is CASRLTSHEQFF. The CDR3 nucleotides are TGTGCCAGTAGGTTGACCAGCCATGAGCAGTTCTTC. This sequence joins TRBV19 and TRBJ2-1, with no clear D. The V gene's germline CDR1 is LNHDA and CDR2 SQIVND (reference sequence). The length of the CDR3 is 12 residues. The ends were cut back, 6 bases at V and 8 bases at J, with 11 bases in the middle.

The chain joins TRBV5-4 to TRBJ2-7; tentatively, D is TRBD1 or TRBD2 (5 bases each). Germline assignment: CDR1 SGHNT and CDR2 YYREEE (reference sequence). Trimming took off 3 bases at V and 6 bases at J, with 13 bases between the two ends. CDR3 size: 13 residues. In DNA form, the CDR3 reads TGTGCCAGCAGCTGGGACCTTTTACCCGAGCAGTACTTC. Translating it yields CASSWDLLPEQYF. The full variable domain, with the rest looked up from reference TRBV5-4 and TRBJ2-7, is ETGVTQSPTHLIKTRGQQVTLRCSSQSGHNTVSWYQQALGQGPQFIFQYYREEENGRGNFPPRFSGLQFPNYSSELNVNALELDDSALYLCASSWDLLPEQYFGPGTRLTVT.

The V call is TRBV7-3, the J call TRBJ2-1; 11 bases match TRBD2. Losses at the gene ends were 3 bases for V and 7 bases for J; bases not matched to a gene: 5. This CDR3 region has 15 residues. CDR1 SGHTA and CDR2 FQGTGA come from the germline V gene. CDR3: CASSFTSGGGNEQFF. The CDR3 DNA sequence: TGTGCCAGCAGCTTTACTAGCGGGGGAGGGAATGAGCAGTTCTTC. The full variable domain, in which reference TRBV7-3 and TRBJ2-1 provide the parts outside the CDR3, is GAGVSQTPSNKVTEKGKYVELRCDPISGHTALYWYRQSLGQGPEFLIYFQGTGAADDSGLPNDRFFAVRPEGSVSTLKIQRTERGDSAVYLCASSFTSGGGNEQFFGPGTRLTVL.

This chain connects TRBV10-3 to TRBJ2-1; D may correspond to TRBD1 or TRBD2 (5 bases each). Trimming took 2 bases from V and 5 from J, leaving 13 bases between them. The CDR3 is 15 residues long. Germline loops: CDR1 ENHRY, CDR2 SYGVKD. The CDR3 sequence is CAISEALGDDNEQFF. As DNA, the CDR3 is TGTGCCATCAGTGAGGCTTTAGGGGACGACAATGAGCAGTTCTTC.